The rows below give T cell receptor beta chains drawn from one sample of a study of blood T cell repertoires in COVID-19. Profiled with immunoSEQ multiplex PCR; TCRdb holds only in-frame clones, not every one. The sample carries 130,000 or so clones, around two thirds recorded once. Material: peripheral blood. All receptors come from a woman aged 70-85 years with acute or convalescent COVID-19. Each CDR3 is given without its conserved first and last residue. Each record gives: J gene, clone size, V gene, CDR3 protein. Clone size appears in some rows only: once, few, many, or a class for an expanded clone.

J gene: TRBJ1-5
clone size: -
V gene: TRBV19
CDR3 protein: ASSRDRGRLQPQH

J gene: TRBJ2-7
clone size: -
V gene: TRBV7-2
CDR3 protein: ASSLALGLVYEQY

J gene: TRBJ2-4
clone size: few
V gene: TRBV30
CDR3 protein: AWSFSVKNIQY

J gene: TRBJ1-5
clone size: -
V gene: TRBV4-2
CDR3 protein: ASSRRTGNQPQH

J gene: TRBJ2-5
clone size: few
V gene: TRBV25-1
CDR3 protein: ASSPWGTDHQETQY

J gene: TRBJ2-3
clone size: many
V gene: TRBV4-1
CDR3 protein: ASSQLLAATDTQY

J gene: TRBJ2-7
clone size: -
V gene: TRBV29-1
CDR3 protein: SVATDRSYEQY

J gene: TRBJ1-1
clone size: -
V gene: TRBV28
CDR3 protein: ASSTGGAARDTEAF

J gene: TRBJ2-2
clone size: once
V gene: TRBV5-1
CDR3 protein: ASRAGDTGELF

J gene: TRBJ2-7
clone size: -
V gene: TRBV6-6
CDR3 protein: ASTPGTGVNYEQY

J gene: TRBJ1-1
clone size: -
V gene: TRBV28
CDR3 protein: ASSPPVGGLFNTEAF

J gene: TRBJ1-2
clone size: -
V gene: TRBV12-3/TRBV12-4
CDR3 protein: ASSTGANYGYT

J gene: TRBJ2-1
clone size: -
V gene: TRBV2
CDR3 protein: ASSGGGRTYNEQF

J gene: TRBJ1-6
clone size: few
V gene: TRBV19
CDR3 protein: ASSSGTGNSPLH

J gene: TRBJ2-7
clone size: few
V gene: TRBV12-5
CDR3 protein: ASGPDRGEEQY

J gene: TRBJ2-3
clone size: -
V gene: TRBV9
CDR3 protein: ASSVGDRTDTQY

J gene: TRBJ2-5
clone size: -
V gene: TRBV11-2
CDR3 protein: ASSLGARGGEETQY

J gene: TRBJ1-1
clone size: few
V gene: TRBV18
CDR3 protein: ASSPPSRDSAEAF

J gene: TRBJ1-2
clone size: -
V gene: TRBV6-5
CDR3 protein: ASSYETGYGYT

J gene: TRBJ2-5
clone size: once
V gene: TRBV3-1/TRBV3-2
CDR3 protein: ASSQSSGGARETQY

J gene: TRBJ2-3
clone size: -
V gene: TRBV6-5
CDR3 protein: ASSYSAGTTDTQY

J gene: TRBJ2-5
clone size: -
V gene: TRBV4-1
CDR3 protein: ASSQGGLQETQY

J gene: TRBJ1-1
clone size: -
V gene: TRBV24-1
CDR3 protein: ATSDGARTGGDTEAF

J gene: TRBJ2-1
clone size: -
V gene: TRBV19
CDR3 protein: ASSLTTSGIPNEQF

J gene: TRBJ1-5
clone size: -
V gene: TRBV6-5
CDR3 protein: ASSYPRDMSNQPQH

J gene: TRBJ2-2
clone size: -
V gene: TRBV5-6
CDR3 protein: ASSTQGGYTGELF

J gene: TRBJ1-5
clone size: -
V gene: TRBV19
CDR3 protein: ASTAAQGSNQPQH

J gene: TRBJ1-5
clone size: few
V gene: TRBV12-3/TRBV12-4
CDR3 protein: ASSFRDRQPQH

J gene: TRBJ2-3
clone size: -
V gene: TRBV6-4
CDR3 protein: ASSDGAGDTDTQY

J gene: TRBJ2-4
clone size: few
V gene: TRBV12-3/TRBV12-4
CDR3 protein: ASSFGQLNIQY

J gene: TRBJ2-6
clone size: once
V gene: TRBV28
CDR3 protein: ASSSESGANVLT

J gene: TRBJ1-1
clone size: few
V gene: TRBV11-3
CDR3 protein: ASSLYGNTEAF

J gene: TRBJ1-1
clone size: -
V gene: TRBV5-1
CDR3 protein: ASSLATWNTEAF